The TCR beta chain under discussion was sequenced for a study of T cell responses to AZD1222 COVID-19 vaccine. Study-level information: Pooled together were second doses at about 4 or about 12 weeks. Study-level results: Spike-specific TCR breadth and depth were elevated following two AZD1222 doses. The reported proportion of spike-specific TCRs targeting unmutated variant regions was nearly half. Clonal diversity was possibly underestimated, and white British individuals and females predominated among donors.

The sample holds one count of this clone. Its antigen is as yet unknown. This CDR3 contains 13 residues. Trimming removed 5 bases from V and 9 bases from J, with 16 bases in between. Looked up from germline, CDR1 is LNHDA and CDR2 is SQIVND (reference sequence). The repertoire was sequenced with immunoSEQ multiplex PCR; TCRdb's copy has only in-frame clones and lacks some. This repertoire shows around 70,000 clones, about nine tenths found once; its top ten account for around 8%. This receptor was obtained from an adult in good health. J is TRBJ2-5 and V is TRBV19, with D possibly called TRBD1 or TRBD2 (5 bases each). The sequencing used peripheral blood, collected on day 0 of AZD1222 vaccination. The CDR3 loop reads CASSFDLGESQYF. As DNA, the CDR3 is TGTGCCAGTAGTTTTGACTTGGGGGAGTCCCAGTACTTC.